This T cell receptor beta chain was captured by sequencing in a study of graft-versus-host responses after intestinal transplantation. Only in-frame clones appear in the TCRdb table, and some are missing; sequencing was by immunoSEQ multiplex PCR. The repertoire consists of approximately 80,000 clones, with around 90% occurring once and the leading ten covering around 0.35%. V was pared by 5 bases and J by 4 bases, with 5 bases of the junction left unmatched. Germline V gene sequence: CDR1 SGHAT, CDR2 FQNNGV. CDR3 length equals 15 residues. Findings of the study overall: There were GvH clones found in recipient marrow, and some of them appeared first in ileum or blood.

Worth noting for this clone: The antigen is not known.

Sequenced material: unstimulated CD4+ T cells sorted from spleen or lymph node cells, taken before intestinal transplant. The chain has TRBV11-2 and TRBJ1-1; TRBD1 matches at 12 bases. The clonotype originates from a human donor who received an intestinal transplant. As DNA, the CDR3 is TGTGCCAGCAGCGGGGACAGGGGGCCGAGCACTGAAGCTTTCTTT. Protein product: CASSGDRGPSTEAFF. Variable domain in full (rest from reference TRBV11-2 and TRBJ1-1): EAGVAQSPRYKIIEKRQSVAFWCNPISGHATLYWYQQILGQGPKLLIQFQNNGVVDDSQLPKDRFSAERLKGVDSTLKIQPAKLEDSAVYLCASSGDRGPSTEAFFGQGTRLTVV.